This TCR beta chain was profiled in a study of T cell responses to AZD1222 COVID-19 vaccine. Notes on the study in general: CD4 TCRs linked to vaccination spanned spike, dominating at 160-218 and 743-854. Just five to seven people given AZD1222 tested seropositive at baseline.

Note on this clone: Antigen specificity is unknown.

Using immunoSEQ multiplex PCR, the repertoire was profiled, and TCRdb retains in-frame clones only, with some absent. The sample lists 140,000 or so clones; 70% to 90% were seen once. Trimming removed 5 bases at V and 3 bases at J, with 18 bases between. The germline V gene encodes CDR1 SGHKS and CDR2 YYEKEE (reference sequence). The CDR3 contains 15 residues. Sequences were derived from peripheral blood, sampled on day 0 of AZD1222 vaccination. V is TRBV5-5 and J is TRBJ2-7; the D gene is possibly TRBD1 (5 bases). The receptor comes from an adult in good health. CDR3 amino acids: CASRPVYRGNYEQYF. CDR3 in DNA: TGTGCCAGCAGGCCTGTATATAGGGGAAACTACGAGCAGTACTTC.